The 20 T cell receptor beta chains below all came from one sample that was sequenced in a study of cytomegalovirus exposure and HLA in healthy donors. The primer mix had 60 Vbeta and 13 Jbeta primers. The method was immunoSEQ multiplex PCR; TCRdb's version includes in-frame clones alone and lacks a portion of them. Here the sample spans around 200,000 clones, roughly three quarters being singletons. Material: PBMCs. The source is a woman aged 45 to 65 in good health and CMV-seronegative.

The chain links TRBV28 to TRBJ1-2; D perhaps matches TRBD1 (6 bases). Germline-derived CDR1 and CDR2 are MDHEN and SYDVKM. This CDR3 region has 14 residues. Trimming took off 7 bases at V and 5 bases at J, with 17 bases between the two ends. The CDR3 DNA reads as TGTGCCAGCACCCGCGGGGGGCAGAGATATGGCTACACCTTC. Its translation: CASTRGGQRYGYTF.

This clone appeared once. The rearrangement links TRBV2 to TRBJ1-6; no clear D gene. The CDR3 totals 13 residues. Trimming pared 7 bases from V and 3 bases from J, leaving 7 bases between. Germline V gene data show CDR1 as SNHLY and CDR2 as FYNNEI. The CDR3 coding sequence is TGTGCCAGCACCGGGGTCTATAATTCACCCCTCCACTTT. This translates into CASTGVYNSPLHF.

This chain joins TRBV4-2 and TRBJ2-5; 7 bases align to TRBD1. The germline V gene encodes CDR1 LGHNA and CDR2 YNFKEQ. The CDR3 contains 15 residues. After removal of 1 base from V and 0 bases from J, the junction contained 2 bases not matched to a gene. The CDR3 DNA is TGTGCCAGCAGCCAAGCGACAGGGAACCAAGAGACCCAGTACTTC. It encodes CASSQATGNQETQYF.

The V gene is TRBV28, the J gene TRBJ1-2; D is unclear. V lost 8 bases to trimming and J lost 6 bases, with 13 bases between them. This CDR3 contains 12 residues. Germline-derived CDR1 and CDR2 are MDHEN and SYDVKM. The chain's CDR3 is CASGHGRDGYTF. The DNA of the CDR3 is TGTGCCAGCGGCCATGGGAGAGATGGCTACACCTTC.

This rearrangement joins TRBV6-5 to TRBJ1-1; TRBD1 matches at 7 bases. Germline V gene data show CDR1 as MNHEY and CDR2 as SVGAGI. Losses at the gene ends were 6 bases for V and 8 bases for J; bases not matched to a gene: 6. CDR3 length: 12 residues. The CDR3 DNA sequence: TGTGCCAGCAGCCGCGGGACAGCCGAAGCTTTCTTT. It codes for CASSRGTAEAFF.

To note about this clone: Other nucleotide sequences in the sample specify the same CDR3. The chain carries TRBV18 and TRBJ2-7, with D perhaps TRBD1 (6 bases). Germline V lookup: CDR1 KGHSH, CDR2 LQKENI. The CDR3 is 13 residues long. The V gene lost 3 bases and the J gene lost 4 bases, with 10 bases spanning the gap. Written as DNA, the CDR3 is TGTGCCAGCTCACCGACTGGACAGTACGAGCAGTACTTC. Encoded protein: CASSPTGQYEQYF.

The chain recombines TRBV11-3 with TRBJ2-1, with TRBD2 matching over 11 bases. The V gene's germline CDR1 is SGHNT and CDR2 YENEEA. The CDR3 contains 13 residues. Trimming took 5 bases from V and 6 from J; bases not matched to a gene: 0. CDR3 residues: CASSTSGSNEQFF. Here the CDR3 DNA reads TGTGCCAGCAGCACTAGCGGGAGCAATGAGCAGTTCTTC.

The CDR3 reads CASSTDKVYGYTF. The CDR3 bases are TGTGCCAGCAGCACGGACAAAGTTTATGGCTACACCTTC. The chain recombines TRBV28 with TRBJ1-2, with D tentatively TRBD1 (5 bases). This CDR3 has 13 amino acids. Trimming left V 6 bases short and J 5 bases short, with 13 bases between. The V gene's germline CDR1 is MDHEN and CDR2 SYDVKM.

The rearrangement uses TRBV29-1 and TRBJ2-7; TRBD1 matches 7 bases. V was pared by 5 bases and J by 4 bases, with 17 bases of the junction left unmatched. CDR3 length equals 16 residues. The germline CDR1 and CDR2 sequences are SQVTM and ANQGSEA. CDR3 in DNA: TGCAGCGTTCTGGGGACGTTCCGGGACAGAGGTTACGAGCAGTACTTC. This codes for CSVLGTFRDRGYEQYF.

The chain is built from TRBV5-1 and TRBJ1-4; D gene ambiguous. Germline lookup yields CDR1 SGHRS and CDR2 YFSETQ. The CDR3 totals 16 residues. Trimming left V 0 bases short and J 0 bases short, with 9 bases between. The CDR3 sequence: CASSLGSTATNEKLFF. The CDR3 bases are TGCGCCAGCAGCTTGGGGAGCACTGCAACTAATGAAAAACTGTTTTTT.

The chain combines TRBV25-1 with TRBJ1-1, with D possibly being TRBD1 (6 bases). The V end was cut by 3 bases, the J end by 1 base, with 9 bases between. CDR1 is MGHDK and CDR2 is SYGVNS in the germline V gene. This CDR3 comprises 14 residues. As DNA, the CDR3 is TGTGCCAGCAGTGAGGTAGGGGGGAACACTGAAGCTTTCTTT. As protein: CASSEVGGNTEAFF.

The chain links TRBV27 to TRBJ2-1, with D perhaps TRBD2 (7 bases). The CDR3 contains 14 residues. CDR1 MNHEY and CDR2 SMNVEV come from the germline V gene (reference sequence). The V gene lost 8 bases and the J gene lost 3 bases, with 14 bases spanning the gap. This CDR3 is CASGGGAGYNEQFF. In DNA form, the CDR3 reads TGTGCCAGCGGAGGGGGGGCCGGCTACAATGAGCAGTTCTTC.

The chain recombines TRBV5-1 with TRBJ2-3; possible D gene TRBD1, 5 bases. V was cut by 0 bases and J by 0 bases, with 8 bases left in between. Germline V CDR1 and CDR2: SGHRS, YFSETQ. The CDR3 totals 15 residues. Here the CDR3 reads CASSLEGVSTDTQYF. For the CDR3, the DNA is TGCGCCAGCAGCTTGGAAGGGGTGAGCACAGATACGCAGTATTTT.

The chain uses TRBV7-9 and TRBJ2-7; 10 bases agree with TRBD2. CDR3 length equals 16 residues. V lost 2 bases to trimming and J lost 11 bases; unmatched junction nucleotides: 15. CDR1 is SEHNR and CDR2 is FQNEAQ in the germline V gene (reference sequence). The CDR3 DNA is TGTGCCAGCAGCTTATCCAGCGGGACTAGCGCCAACTGGGAGTACTTC. Translating it yields CASSLSSGTSANWEYF.

The rearrangement uses TRBV6-6 and TRBJ2-1; TRBD2 agrees at 7 bases. The CDR3 extends over 15 amino acids. V was pared by 6 bases and J by 9 bases, with 14 bases of the junction left unmatched. Germline assignment: CDR1 MNHNY and CDR2 SVGAGI (reference sequence). CDR3 in amino acids: CASRPGLEYASEQFF. CDR3 in DNA: TGTGCCAGCAGACCCGGACTAGAGTACGCTAGTGAGCAGTTCTTC.

This clone was seen a handful of times. The rearrangement links TRBV11-1 to TRBJ2-7; 9 nucleotides match TRBD1. V was pared by 2 bases and J by 3 bases, with 5 bases of the junction left unmatched. The CDR3 loop spans 15 amino acids. Germline assignment: CDR1 SGHAT and CDR2 FQDESV (reference sequence). The CDR3 here is CASSLPRDRVYEQYF. The CDR3 DNA sequence: TGTGCCAGCAGCTTACCCAGGGACAGGGTCTACGAGCAGTACTTC.

This rearrangement joins TRBV28 to TRBJ2-3; D gene uncertain. Trimming left V 2 bases short and J 5 bases short, with 5 bases between. The CDR3 extends over 12 amino acids. Germline V gene sequence: CDR1 MDHEN, CDR2 SYDVKM. CDR3 amino acids: CASSLVRDTQYF. CDR3 DNA sequence: TGTGCCAGCAGTTTAGTTCGAGATACGCAGTATTTT.

The V and J genes are TRBV19 and TRBJ2-5; TRBD1 matches at 8 bases. With V trimmed by 6 bases and J by 4 bases, 7 bases remained unmatched. CDR3 length equals 14 residues. Per germline, CDR1 LNHDA and CDR2 SQIVND (reference sequence). The CDR3 loop is CASRTTGERETQYF. DNA of the CDR3: TGTGCCAGTAGGACGACAGGGGAGCGAGAGACCCAGTACTTC. The whole variable domain, remainder taken from reference TRBV19 and TRBJ2-5, is DGGITQSPKYLFRKEGQNVTLSCEQNLNHDAMYWYRQDPGQGLRLIYYSQIVNDFQKGDIAEGYSVSREKKESFPLTVTSAQKNPTAFYLCASRTTGERETQYFGPGTRLLVL.

As concerns this clone: One end of the junction varies from germline; a read error may be responsible. This chain joins TRBV7-9 and TRBJ1-5; D is uncertain. Germline V lookup: CDR1 SEHNR, CDR2 FQNEAQ (reference sequence). The CDR3 is made up of 14 amino acids. CDR3 protein: CSSSLSASSQPQHF. The CDR3 DNA is TGTTCCAGCAGCTTATCAGCGTCAAGCCAGCCCCAGCATTTT. The full variable domain, completed using reference TRBV7-9 and TRBJ1-5, is DTGVSQNPRHKITKRGQNVTFRCDPISEHNRLYWYRQTLGQGPEFLTYFQNEAQLEKSRLLSDRFSAERPKGSFSTLEIQRTEQGDSAMYLCSSSLSASSQPQHFGDGTRLSIL.

V is TRBV5-1 and J is TRBJ2-7; a weak D match, TRBD2 (5 bases). V was shortened by 3 bases and J by 2 bases, with 12 bases between the two germline ends. The CDR3 extends over 14 amino acids. Per the germline V gene, CDR1 is SGHRS and CDR2 is YFSETQ. DNA of the CDR3: TGCGCCAGCAGCTGGGAGAGGGCAGCCTACGAGCAGTACTTC. Protein sequence: CASSWERAAYEQYF.